The present TCR beta chain was sequenced within a study of technical replicates of blood from a few donors. After removal of 3 bases from V and 5 bases from J, the junction contained 9 bases not matched to a gene. Germline values: CDR1 MDHEN, CDR2 SYDVKM. This CDR3 comprises 15 residues. Clones were read by immunoSEQ multiplex PCR, and TCRdb kept only the in-frame ones, dropping some. Here the sample spans tens of thousands of clones, roughly 94% being singletons. The sequenced sample consisted of T cells isolated from PBMCs. This receptor was obtained from a human donor in good health. The chain has TRBV28 and TRBJ1-1; the match to TRBD1 covers 7 bases. The CDR3 DNA follows: TGTGCCAGCAGTTTTATAGTAGGGGGCGAGACTGAAGCTTTCTTT. The encoded protein is CASSFIVGGETEAFF.